This T cell receptor (beta chain) was retrieved from a study of blood T cell repertoires in COVID-19. Overall study context: COVID-19 samples from acute and convalescent phases originated in the United States, Italy and Spain. PBMCs, B-cell-depleted T cells, or T cells provided the cDNA or gDNA that made up the material.

Between the trimmed V and J ends, which lost 1 base and 6 bases, there was a span of 18 bases. Per germline, CDR1 GTSNPN and CDR2 SVGIG (reference sequence). This CDR3 contains 15 residues. Original data processing: How many nucleated cells were present was estimated from reference gene primer amplification. The repertoire was sequenced with immunoSEQ multiplex PCR; TCRdb's copy has only in-frame clones and lacks some. Clone size and V and J calls were adopted from that table, with D and trimming inferred from the DNA. The sample gives about 35,000 clones, 80% to 90% of which show up once; around a tenth is in the top ten.

The gene calls are TRBV30 and TRBJ1-1; perhaps TRBD1 as D (6 bases). The TCR comes from a man older than 75 with active COVID-19. The source material was peripheral blood. CDR3 residues: CAWSAIKYRVPEAFF. CDR3 sequence (DNA): TGTGCCTGGAGTGCCATTAAGTACAGGGTCCCTGAAGCTTTCTTT.